Listed here is a single T cell receptor (beta chain). The antigen remains unidentified. This specimen belongs to a study of cytomegalovirus exposure and HLA in healthy donors. CDR1 is ENHRY, CDR2 SYGVKD, per germline. V shed 11 bases and J shed 2 bases, with 25 bases lying between them. The CDR3 totals 16 residues. Study-wide findings and caveats: A further, later analysis showed that HLA-associated TCR beta chains (compared with equally common others) were more clonally expanded. A later analysis reportedly found fewer N-insertions in an Asian-associated ancestry cluster than the approximately 670-donor mean.

The PCR contained 60 Vbeta and 13 Jbeta primers. In the study's own analysis: The count from a later analysis was some 80 million unique TCR beta chains, roughly 11 million of them shared. Using immunoSEQ multiplex PCR, the repertoire was profiled, and TCRdb retains in-frame clones only, with some absent. The DNA was the basis for D and trimming; V, J and clone size are from that table. Among roughly 200,000 clones listed, 76% were seen once. This sequence originates from a man between 18 and 29 years old in good health and CMV-seronegative. Material for sequencing was PBMCs. The chain carries TRBV10-3 and TRBJ2-7; a weak D match, TRBD1 (6 bases). The CDR3 DNA reads TGTGCCGTGGGAACAATAACGGGACACCATGCCTACGAGCAGTACTTC. This codes for CAVGTITGHHAYEQYF.